What follows is one TCR beta chain and its context. CDR3 length equals 14 residues. With 4 bases clipped from V and 4 bases from J, the junction kept 6 bases outside the gene matches. The V gene's germline CDR1 is KGHSH and CDR2 LQKENI. The protocol was immunoSEQ multiplex PCR, while the TCRdb copy is restricted to in-frame clones and leaves out a portion. The sample has nearly 70,000 clones, approximately 90% seen once; the top ten hold over 4%. The sample comes from a study of technical replicates of blood from a few donors. The receptor comes from a human donor in good health. Some clones in this sample may be carry-over from other donors' samples. The rearrangement links TRBV18 to TRBJ1-2; 7 positions match TRBD1. Specimen: PBMCs. The CDR3 bases are TGTGCCAGCTCACGCACGACAGGGAGCTATGGCTACACCTTC. Translation gives CASSRTTGSYGYTF.